These 10 T cell receptor beta chains came from one sample sequenced in a study of blood T cell repertoires in COVID-19. The data were produced by immunoSEQ multiplex PCR, yet TCRdb's version contains in-frame clones alone and is incomplete. Found here are roughly 150,000 clones, approximately 81% of them singletons; the top ten hold roughly a tenth. Sequencing was done on a sample of peripheral blood. These receptor sequences come from a woman older than 75 with active or convalescent COVID-19.

V usage is TRBV18 and J usage is TRBJ2-7, with D possibly matching TRBD2 (6 bases). Trimming took off 2 bases at V and 5 bases at J, with 19 bases between the two ends. Germline CDR1 and CDR2: KGHSH and LQKENI. The CDR3 runs to 16 residues. CDR3 region: CASSPTGASVNDEQYF. In nucleotides, the CDR3 is TGTGCCAGCTCACCAACCGGGGCTAGCGTAAATGACGAGCAGTACTTC.

For this clone: Other nucleotide sequences from this sample produce the same CDR3. The rearrangement uses TRBV2 and TRBJ2-3; TRBD2 agrees at 9 bases. CDR1 and CDR2 from the germline V gene are SNHLY and FYNNEI. The CDR3 length is 14 residues. The trim removed 6 bases at V and 0 bases at J, leaving 1 base unmatched. CDR3 sequence reads: CASSTSGSTDTQYF. CDR3 in DNA: TGTGCCAGCAGCACTAGCGGGAGCACAGATACGCAGTATTTT.

The CDR3: CASPGLAEAYEQYF. The CDR3 DNA reads as TGTGCCAGTCCGGGACTAGCGGAGGCGTACGAGCAGTACTTC. The chain is built from TRBV19 and TRBJ2-7; TRBD2 matches at 11 bases. Germline V gene lookup returns CDR1 LNHDA and CDR2 SQIVND (reference sequence). V trimming: 8 bases; J trimming: 4 bases; junction bases outside the gene matches: 7. This CDR3 contains 14 residues. Full variable domain (rest looked up from reference TRBV19 and TRBJ2-7): DGGITQSPKYLFRKEGQNVTLSCEQNLNHDAMYWYRQDPGQGLRLIYYSQIVNDFQKGDIAEGYSVSREKKESFPLTVTSAQKNPTAFYLCASPGLAEAYEQYFGPGTRLTVT.

The V gene is TRBV9, the J gene TRBJ2-7, with TRBD2 as a possible D gene (5 bases). The V end lost 0 bases, the J end lost 3 bases, and 7 bases lay between the germline ends. The CDR3 extends over 13 amino acids. Germline V CDR1 and CDR2: SGDLS, YYNGEE. The DNA for the CDR3 is TGTGCCAGCAGCGTAGGTGAGGGCTACGAGCAGTACTTC. This gives the protein CASSVGEGYEQYF. Drawing the rest from reference TRBV9 and TRBJ2-7, the complete variable domain is DSGVTQTPKHLITATGQRVTLRCSPRSGDLSVYWYQQSLDQGLQFLIQYYNGEERAKGNILERFSAQQFPDLHSELNLSSLELGDSALYFCASSVGEGYEQYFGPGTRLTVT.

The chain carries TRBV3-1 (or the pseudogene TRBV3-2) and TRBJ2-7, with D possibly matching TRBD1 (6 bases). The CDR3 contains 14 residues. With 4 bases removed from V and 2 bases from J, the gap between germline ends came to 12 bases. CDR1 is LGHDT and CDR2 is YNNKEL in the germline V gene (reference sequence). The CDR3 DNA reads as TGTGCCAGCAGCCTCGCGACAGGCACCTACGAGCAGTACTTC. Translating gives CASSLATGTYEQYF.

Details on this clone: At the DNA level, this CDR3 is encoded by other sequences in the same sample as well. V gene TRBV2 combines with J gene TRBJ2-7, with TRBD1 as a possible D gene (5 bases). CDR3 length: 14 amino acids. Germline CDR1 SNHLY, CDR2 FYNNEI. V was shortened by 3 bases and J by 4 bases, with 13 bases between the two germline ends. Here the CDR3 reads CASSDQGELYEQYF. CDR3 nucleotide sequence: TGTGCCAGCAGTGACCAGGGCGAATTATACGAGCAGTACTTC.

The V call is TRBV6-5, the J call TRBJ1-5; TRBD1 agrees at 7 bases. Germline V lookup: CDR1 MNHEY, CDR2 SVGAGI. This CDR3 has 14 residues. V shed 9 bases, J shed 4 bases, and the junction held 9 bases outside the gene matches. This chain's CDR3 is CASHRGRANQPQHF. For the CDR3, the DNA is TGTGCCAGTCACAGGGGTAGGGCAAATCAGCCCCAGCATTTT.

This chain links TRBV10-1 with TRBJ2-3; weak D call: TRBD1 (6 bases). The CDR3 extends over 16 amino acids. CDR1 and CDR2 (germline): WNHNN, SYGVQD (reference sequence). With 0 bases removed from V and 4 bases from J, the gap between germline ends came to 14 bases. CDR3 nucleotides: TGCGCCAGCAGTGAGTCGGCAGGGGATACCGCAGATACGCAGTATTTT. Encoded protein: CASSESAGDTADTQYF.

The chain couples TRBV5-1 to TRBJ1-1; 7 bases are shared with TRBD1. J lost 2 bases, V lost 2 bases, and 9 bases had no gene match. Germline CDR1 reads SGHRS; CDR2 reads YFSETQ. This CDR3 contains 16 residues. The CDR3 is CASSLGPGQINTEAFF. CDR3 DNA sequence: TGCGCCAGCAGCTTAGGACCGGGACAGATAAACACTGAAGCTTTCTTT.

The rearrangement uses TRBV12-3 or TRBV12-4 and TRBJ1-6; 7 bases align to TRBD1. This CDR3 region has 13 residues. After removal of 8 bases from V and 3 bases from J, the junction contained 1 base not matched to a gene. The CDR3 DNA reads TGTGCCAGCGGGACAGACTATAATTCACCCCTCCACTTT. Translating it yields CASGTDYNSPLHF.